This TCR beta chain came from a study of immune evolution from preneoplasia to lung adenocarcinoma. Regarding this clone: Its antigen remains unidentified.

The assay was immunoSEQ multiplex PCR, and TCRdb's table has in-frame clones only and misses some. This table holds 8,500 to 13,000 clones, 82% found once. Whole-study findings and limits: Later-stage lesions seemingly showed higher T cell density and diversity than normal lung. T cell clonality was higher in KRAS-mutant than EGFR-mutant or wild-type nodules. From normal lung to invasive adenocarcinoma, top clone frequencies appeared to decrease.

The J segment lost 3 bases and the V segment lost 4 bases, leaving 8 bases of the junction unmatched. The germline gives CDR1 SGHNT, CDR2 YYREEE (reference sequence). The CDR3 spans 15 residues. Sequences were obtained from FFPE minimally invasive lung adenocarcinoma tissue. The TCR originated in an older person with lung adenocarcinoma. The rearrangement links TRBV5-4 to TRBJ2-3; TRBD2 matches 7 bases. CDR3 sequence: CASSRGGPATDTQYF. The CDR3 DNA sequence: TGTGCCAGCAGCCGCGGGGGACCAGCGACAGATACGCAGTATTTT.